These 28 T cell receptor beta chains were sequenced from one sample in a study of human T cells and chemical hapten exposure. This sample's time point: patch test 1, 2 weeks after DPC sensitization. The treatment denotes: therapeutic diphenylcyclopropenone sensitization with weekly scalp DPC. TCRdb recomputed calls from the RACE reads with MiXCR, one row per CDR3 protein. The table shows 370,000 or so distinct CDR3 sequences, with approximately 4.4% occurring only once. The sample consisted of whole blood, taken in connection with sensitization to the hapten diphenylcyclopropenone (DPC). The receptors originated from a woman aged 45-65 years with alopecia areata. Some clones in this sample may be carry-over from other donors' samples.

In this sample, this clonotype turned up many times. The chain employs TRBV7-2 and TRBJ2-4; D may be TRBD1 or TRBD2 (5 bases each). This CDR3 has 16 residues. CDR1 SGHTA and CDR2 FQGNSA come from the germline V gene. V was clipped by 4 bases and J by 1 base, with 14 bases between them. The CDR3 loop is CASSSRGPTAKNIQYF. The CDR3 bases are TGTGCCAGCAGCTCGAGGGGACCCACTGCCAAAAACATTCAGTACTTC. Full variable domain (outside the CDR3, taken from reference TRBV7-2 and TRBJ2-4): GAGVSQSPSNKVTEKGKDVELRCDPISGHTALYWYRQSLGQGLEFLIYFQGNSAPDKSGLPSDRFSAERTGGSVSTLTIQRTQQEDSAVYLCASSSRGPTAKNIQYFGAGTRLSVL.

This clonotype was seen a handful of times. The chain recombines TRBV7-2 with TRBJ1-2; 9 bases are a match to TRBD1. V gave up 0 bases and J gave up 4 bases; unmatched junction bases: 15. The CDR3 is 19 residues long. Germline V gene data show CDR1 as SGHTA and CDR2 as FQGNSA. The CDR3 loop reads CASSLALLGTGTVIYGYTF. The DNA of the CDR3 is TGTGCCAGCAGCTTAGCGCTTCTTGGGACAGGGACAGTGATCTATGGCTACACCTTC.

This clonotype turned up a few times. The CDR3 sequence is CASSPPGGQRDTQYF. CDR3 bases: TGTGCCAGCAGCCCACCGGGGGGGCAGAGAGATACGCAGTATTTT. The J gene is TRBJ2-3, the V gene TRBV6-6; 8 nucleotides agree with TRBD2. Germline V gives CDR1 MNHNY, CDR2 SVGAGI (reference sequence). The ends lost 6 bases at V and 5 bases at J; junction bases unmatched: 10. The CDR3 runs to 15 residues.

This clonotype has a count of ten or more. The chain has TRBV6-5 and TRBJ2-5, with D perhaps TRBD2 (6 bases). Per the germline V gene, CDR1 is MNHEY and CDR2 is SVGAGI. The CDR3 has 14 residues. V lost 6 bases and J lost 3, with 14 bases in between. The CDR3 DNA is TGTGCCAGCAGCTCTGACTGGGGGGAAGAGACCCAGTACTTC. It codes for CASSSDWGEETQYF.

Ten or more counts support this clonotype. The V and J genes are TRBV6-5 and TRBJ1-1, with D possibly being TRBD1 (6 bases). The CDR3 covers 14 residues. Germline V gene sequence: CDR1 MNHEY, CDR2 SVGAGI. The V end lost 6 bases, the J end lost 4 bases, and 15 bases lay between the germline ends. The CDR3 nucleotides read TGTGCCAGCAGCCAACAGGGCGCGAGCACTGAAGCTTTCTTT. Amino acid sequence: CASSQQGASTEAFF.

This clonotype was seen more than once but under ten times. V is TRBV6-5 and J is TRBJ2-1, with D possibly TRBD1 on 5 matching bases. V gave up 7 bases and J gave up 8 bases, with 12 bases separating them. The CDR3 spans 12 residues. Germline CDR1 and CDR2: MNHEY and SVGAGI. CDR3 region: CASIGAGDEQFF. In DNA, the CDR3 is TGTGCCAGCATAGGGGCTGGGGATGAGCAGTTCTTC.

The sample holds a few counts of this clonotype. The chain joins TRBV7-9 to TRBJ2-1; 13 nucleotides agree with TRBD2. Germline values: CDR1 SEHNR, CDR2 FQNEAQ (reference sequence). The CDR3 covers 18 residues. V shed 5 bases and J 3 bases; nucleotides not matched to a gene: 10. The CDR3 loop is CASSLIIGLAGDYNEQFF. In nucleotides, the CDR3 is TGTGCCAGCAGCCTAATAATCGGACTAGCGGGGGACTACAATGAGCAGTTCTTC.

This clonotype turned up a few times. The chain uses TRBV6-2 or TRBV6-3 and TRBJ2-1, with unresolved D. This CDR3 spans 15 amino acids. The V end lost 2 bases, the J end lost 4 bases, and 12 bases lay between the germline ends. Germline V lookup: CDR1 MNHEY, CDR2 SVGEGT. The CDR3 region has the DNA TGTGCCAGCAGTTACGCAGGACGGAAGTACAATGAGCAGTTCTTC. Amino acid sequence: CASSYAGRKYNEQFF.

This clonotype was found many times. This chain links TRBV9 with TRBJ2-7; no definite D call. This CDR3 has 14 residues. Trimming left V 3 bases short and J 0 bases short, with 10 bases between. Germline V gene data show CDR1 as SGDLS and CDR2 as YYNGEE. This CDR3 reads CASSAGPSSYEQYF. The CDR3, as DNA: TGTGCCAGCAGCGCCGGACCCAGCTCCTACGAGCAGTACTTC.

V is TRBV24-1 and J is TRBJ2-7; either TRBD1 or TRBD2 may fit D (5 bases each). This CDR3 is 13 amino acids long. Germline V gene data show CDR1 as KGHDR and CDR2 as SFDVKD. Trimming pared 3 bases from V and 3 bases from J, leaving 8 bases between. The CDR3 sequence is CATSDGDHYEQYF. The CDR3 region has the DNA TGTGCCACCAGTGATGGGGACCACTACGAGCAGTACTTC.

The chain links TRBV5-4 to TRBJ2-3; 9 positions agree with TRBD2. With V trimmed by 3 bases and J by 6 bases, 8 bases remained unmatched. Germline lookup yields CDR1 SGHNT and CDR2 YYREEE (reference sequence). This CDR3 is built from 15 residues. This chain's CDR3 is CASSYGTSNADTQYF. The CDR3 DNA reads TGTGCCAGCAGCTACGGGACTAGCAATGCCGATACGCAGTATTTT.

In its sample, this clonotype was seen a few times. The CDR3 region has the DNA TGTGCCAGCAGTTACTCGGTGGAGCGGGGGTACAATGAGCAGTTCTTC. Its translation: CASSYSVERGYNEQFF. The rearrangement uses TRBV6-5 and TRBJ2-1; TRBD2 agrees at 8 bases. There are 16 residues in the CDR3. Germline CDR1 and CDR2: MNHEY and SVGAGI. V was pared by 0 bases and J by 4 bases, with 5 bases of the junction left unmatched.

This clonotype came up many times. The V gene is TRBV9, the J gene TRBJ2-5; no reliable D call. Germline CDR1 reads SGDLS; CDR2 reads YYNGEE. CDR3 size: 13 residues. V dropped 1 base and J dropped 1 base, with 5 bases sitting between them. In DNA, the CDR3 is TGTGCCAGCAGCGTATCGGTCCAAGAGACCCAGTACTTC. Its protein is CASSVSVQETQYF.

This clonotype was counted many times. This rearrangement joins TRBV29-1 to TRBJ2-7, with a weak D call TRBD2 (6 bases). The CDR3 contains 13 residues. Germline-derived CDR1 and CDR2 are SQVTM and ANQGSEA. The V and J ends lost 3 bases and 0 bases respectively, with 9 bases between them. CDR3 region: CSVDSGNSYEQYF. The CDR3 nucleotides read TGCAGCGTTGATAGCGGCAACTCCTACGAGCAGTACTTC.

This clonotype was counted ten times or more. V and J are TRBV12-3 or TRBV12-4 and TRBJ2-7, with 10 positions matching TRBD1. The CDR3 extends over 15 amino acids. Trimming cost V 5 bases and J 5 bases; bases outside gene matches: 9. The CDR3 protein is CASSAPGQGTHEQYF. CDR3 sequence (DNA): TGTGCCAGCAGTGCTCCGGGACAGGGGACCCACGAGCAGTACTTC.

J is TRBJ1-6 and V is TRBV3-1; TRBD1 matches 7 bases. V dropped 6 bases and J dropped 5; count of bases not matched to a gene: 4. The CDR3 loop spans 14 amino acids. Germline V lookup: CDR1 LGHDT, CDR2 YNNKEL (reference sequence). CDR3 sequence (DNA): TGTGCCAGCAGTTGGGACAGTAATAATTCACCCCTCCACTTT. This encodes CASSWDSNNSPLHF.

This clonotype has at least ten counts. V gene TRBV29-1 combines with J gene TRBJ1-1, with D maybe TRBD1 (6 bases). The V and J ends lost 4 bases and 5 bases respectively, with 14 bases between them. The germline V gene encodes CDR1 SQVTM and CDR2 ANQGSEA. The CDR3 totals 13 residues. This CDR3 reads CSVAGGWWTEAFF. The CDR3 region has the DNA TGCAGCGTTGCCGGGGGCTGGTGGACTGAAGCTTTCTTT.

This clonotype was seen many times. The chain couples TRBV13 to TRBJ2-1; D remains unclear. Germline V gene sequence: CDR1 PRHDT, CDR2 FYEKMQ (reference sequence). The V end lost 5 bases, the J end lost 10 bases, and 12 bases lay between the germline ends. The CDR3 totals 12 residues. The CDR3 protein is CASSGKTGEQFF. The CDR3 DNA follows: TGTGCCAGCAGCGGGAAGACTGGGGAGCAGTTCTTC.

In its sample, this clonotype was seen many times. The CDR3 DNA follows: TGTGCCAGCTCACCGCAGGCGCAGACTAGCACAGATACGCAGTATTTT. Encoded protein: CASSPQAQTSTDTQYF. The chain is built from TRBV18 and TRBJ2-3; D gene unclear. The CDR3 consists of 16 residues. V gave up 3 bases and J gave up 0 bases, with 13 bases separating them. Germline V CDR1 and CDR2: KGHSH, LQKENI.

This clonotype has at least ten counts. The chain employs TRBV6-5 and TRBJ2-5; 7 nucleotides align to TRBD1. With 5 bases clipped from V and 5 bases from J, the junction kept 11 bases outside the gene matches. This CDR3 comprises 15 residues. Per germline, CDR1 MNHEY and CDR2 SVGAGI. CDR3 DNA sequence: TGTGCCAGCAGTCCCGAGCGACAGGGATACGAGACCCAGTACTTC. Protein sequence: CASSPERQGYETQYF.

This clonotype was found many times. The chain recombines TRBV11-2 with TRBJ1-1, with D possibly matching TRBD1 (5 bases). The germline V gene encodes CDR1 SGHAT and CDR2 FQNNGV. The V end lost 1 base, the J end lost 5 bases, and 11 bases lay between the germline ends. The CDR3 has 14 residues. This CDR3 reads CASSLGGARTEAFF. CDR3 nucleotide sequence: TGTGCCAGCAGCTTAGGGGGCGCGAGGACTGAAGCTTTCTTT.

This clonotype was picked up a small number of times. This chain connects TRBV28 to TRBJ2-7; no clear D. This CDR3 contains 12 residues. Deletions cut 5 bases from V and 3 bases from J, with 8 bases between. The V gene's germline CDR1 is MDHEN and CDR2 SYDVKM. The CDR3 sequence is CASSRAFYEQYF. The CDR3 bases are TGTGCCAGCAGTAGGGCTTTCTACGAGCAGTACTTC.

The chain has TRBV5-6 and TRBJ1-4; weak D call: TRBD1 (6 bases). V was cut by 4 bases and J by 7 bases, with 17 bases left in between. Germline lookup yields CDR1 SGHDT and CDR2 YYEEEE. The CDR3 runs to 15 residues. The CDR3: CASSRSGGQGEKLFF. In DNA, the CDR3 is TGTGCCAGCAGCCGATCGGGGGGGCAAGGTGAAAAACTGTTTTTT. Complete variable domain (other parts from reference TRBV5-6 and TRBJ1-4): DAGVTQSPTHLIKTRGQQVTLRCSPKSGHDTVSWYQQALGQGPQFIFQYYEEEERQRGNFPDRFSGHQFPNYSSELNVNALLLGDSALYLCASSRSGGQGEKLFFGSGTQLSVL.

The chain has TRBV20-1 and TRBJ2-1; D is ambiguous. CDR3 length: 14 residues. With 3 bases removed from V and 0 bases from J, the gap between germline ends came to 9 bases. CDR1 is DFQATT, CDR2 SNEGSKA, per germline (reference sequence). DNA of the CDR3: TGCAGTGCTAGGTGGGTGGGCTCCTACAATGAGCAGTTCTTC. Protein product: CSARWVGSYNEQFF.

This clonotype was observed at least ten times. The rearrangement uses TRBV20-1 and TRBJ2-3, with TRBD2 matching over 7 bases. CDR3 length: 15 amino acids. Trimming removed 0 bases from V and 6 bases from J; junction bases left unmatched: 9. Germline CDR1 reads DFQATT; CDR2 reads SNEGSKA (reference sequence). The CDR3 coding sequence is TGCAGTGCTAGAGATCACCAACTAGCGACCGATACGCAGTATTTT. It specifies CSARDHQLATDTQYF.

In this sample, this clonotype turned up a few times. The chain uses TRBV7-9 and TRBJ2-3, with D possibly being TRBD2 (5 bases). The V end was cut by 2 bases, the J end by 2 bases, with 11 bases between. In germline, CDR1 is SEHNR, CDR2 FQNEAQ (reference sequence). CDR3 length: 15 amino acids. CDR3 loop: CASSLWELNTDTQYF. In DNA form, the CDR3 reads TGTGCCAGCAGCTTATGGGAGTTAAACACAGATACGCAGTATTTT. The full variable domain, its missing parts supplied by reference TRBV7-9 and TRBJ2-3, is DTGVSQNPRHKITKRGQNVTFRCDPISEHNRLYWYRQTLGQGPEFLTYFQNEAQLEKSRLLSDRFSAERPKGSFSTLEIQRTEQGDSAMYLCASSLWELNTDTQYFGPGTRLTVL.

This clonotype has ten or more counts. The chain carries TRBV28 and TRBJ2-7; D tentatively reads TRBD1 or TRBD2 (5 bases each). From germline, CDR1 is MDHEN and CDR2 SYDVKM. The V gene lost 6 bases and the J gene lost 6 bases, with 15 bases spanning the gap. The CDR3 is made up of 13 amino acids. The CDR3 sequence is CASSSGTLSEQYF. CDR3 coding DNA: TGTGCCAGCAGCTCCGGGACCTTAAGCGAGCAGTACTTC.

This clonotype was picked up a small number of times. This sequence joins TRBV6-5 and TRBJ2-1; 12 nucleotides agree with TRBD2. Germline V CDR1 and CDR2: MNHEY, SVGAGI. The CDR3 has 15 residues. The ends lost 4 bases at V and 4 bases at J; junction bases unmatched: 2. Here the CDR3 reads CASSSSGGGYNEQFF. CDR3 DNA: TGTGCCAGCAGTTCTAGCGGGGGGGGTTACAATGAGCAGTTCTTC.